This entry describes one TCR beta chain. The repertoire was sequenced with immunoSEQ multiplex PCR; TCRdb's copy has only in-frame clones and lacks some. The sample yields tens of thousands of clones, around 94% seen once. The data derive from a study of technical replicates of blood from several donors. From germline, CDR1 is SGHRS and CDR2 YFSETQ. Trimming took 2 bases from V and 3 from J, leaving 8 bases between them. This CDR3 contains 13 residues. Specimen: T cells isolated from PBMCs. The TCR was taken from a human donor in good health. J is TRBJ1-1 and V is TRBV5-1; TRBD1 is a possible D gene (6 bases). CDR3 DNA: TGCGCCAGCAGCTTTGAGGGGGACACTGAAGCTTTCTTT. It yields the protein CASSFEGDTEAFF.